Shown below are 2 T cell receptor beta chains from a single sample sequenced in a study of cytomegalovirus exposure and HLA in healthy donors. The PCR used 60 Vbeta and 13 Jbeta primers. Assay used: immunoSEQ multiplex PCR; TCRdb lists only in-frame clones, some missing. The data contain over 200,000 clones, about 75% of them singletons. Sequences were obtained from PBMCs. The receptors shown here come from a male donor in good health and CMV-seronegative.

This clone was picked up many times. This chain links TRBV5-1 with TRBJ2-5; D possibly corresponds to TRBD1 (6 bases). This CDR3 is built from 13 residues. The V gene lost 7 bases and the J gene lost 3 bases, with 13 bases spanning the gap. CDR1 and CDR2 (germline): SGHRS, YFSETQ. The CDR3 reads CASFLTGEETQYF. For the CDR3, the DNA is TGCGCCAGCTTCTTGACAGGAGAAGAGACCCAGTACTTC.

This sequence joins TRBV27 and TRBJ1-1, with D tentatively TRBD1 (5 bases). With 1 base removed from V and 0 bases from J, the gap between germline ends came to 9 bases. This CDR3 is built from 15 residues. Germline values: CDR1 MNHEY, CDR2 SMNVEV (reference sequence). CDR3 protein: CASSLYGGMNTEAFF. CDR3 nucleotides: TGTGCCAGCAGTTTATACGGGGGAATGAACACTGAAGCTTTCTTT.